Following are 22 T cell receptor beta chains from one sample sequenced in a study of blood T cell repertoires in COVID-19. Only in-frame clones appear in the TCRdb table, and some are missing; sequencing was by immunoSEQ multiplex PCR. The sample lists approximately 350,000 clones, 83% occurring once. The sample consisted of PBMCs or T cells enriched from blood (not recorded which). All receptors derive from a woman aged 45-60 years who had recovered from COVID-19.

The chain is built from TRBV6-2 or TRBV6-3 and TRBJ1-1; no clear D. V gave up 6 bases and J gave up 0 bases, with 17 bases separating them. Per germline, CDR1 MNHEY and CDR2 SVGEGT. This CDR3 spans 16 amino acids. The CDR3 protein is CASSFTFDRMNTEAFF. The CDR3 DNA is TGTGCCAGCAGCTTCACTTTTGATCGCATGAACACTGAAGCTTTCTTT.

This clone was found a few times. The CDR3 DNA follows: TGTGCCAGCAGCCAATCGGGAATAAGGCTGCAGGGCGACACCGGGGAGCTGTTTTTT. It translates to CASSQSGIRLQGDTGELFF. V and J are TRBV16 and TRBJ2-2; weak D call: TRBD1 (5 bases). The V end was cut by 0 bases, the J end by 3 bases, with 20 bases between. CDR1 KGHSY and CDR2 FQNENV come from the germline V gene. The CDR3 runs to 19 residues.

The rearrangement uses TRBV7-2 and TRBJ2-2; unclear D gene. With 4 bases removed from V and 2 bases from J, the gap between germline ends came to 8 bases. This CDR3 spans 14 amino acids. In germline, CDR1 is SGHTA, CDR2 FQGNSA. CDR3 DNA sequence: TGTGCCAGCAGCTCTGACATAAACACCGGGGAGCTGTTTTTT. Translating it yields CASSSDINTGELFF.

V is TRBV3-1 (or the pseudogene TRBV3-2) and J is TRBJ1-2, with unresolved D. V shed 2 bases and J shed 5 bases, with 12 bases lying between them. CDR1 is LGHDT and CDR2 is YNNKEL in the germline V gene (reference sequence). The CDR3 is 14 amino acids. CDR3: CASSQSTYSYGYTF. CDR3 in DNA: TGTGCCAGCAGCCAATCGACCTACAGTTATGGCTACACCTTC.

The gene calls are TRBV27 and TRBJ2-5; 13 nucleotides agree with TRBD2. Germline lookup yields CDR1 MNHEY and CDR2 SMNVEV (reference sequence). The CDR3 covers 17 residues. With 5 bases clipped from V and 1 base from J, the junction kept 7 bases outside the gene matches. CDR3 DNA: TGTGCCAGCAGTCCGGGACTAGCGGGACCACGCCAAGAGACCCAGTACTTC. Residues: CASSPGLAGPRQETQYF.

This chain connects TRBV7-8 to TRBJ1-5; 7 positions match TRBD1. The CDR3 sequence is 17 residues long. V lost 2 bases, J lost 1 base, and 8 bases stayed unmatched. Per the germline V gene, CDR1 is SGHVS and CDR2 is FQNEAQ. This CDR3 reads CASSLQQGVKSNQPQHF. CDR3 in DNA: TGTGCCAGCAGCTTACAGCAGGGGGTGAAGAGCAATCAGCCCCAGCATTTT.

The chain has TRBV2 and TRBJ1-2; D call uncertain. Deletions cut 7 bases from V and 1 base from J, with 13 bases between. Germline loops: CDR1 SNHLY, CDR2 FYNNEI. This CDR3 is built from 14 residues. CDR3 sequence reads: CASKMAGLNYGYTF. The CDR3 DNA is TGTGCCAGCAAAATGGCAGGACTTAACTATGGCTACACCTTC.

In DNA form, the CDR3 reads TGTGCCAGCAGCGTCCGAGGGACTAGCGGAGCGAATGAGCAGTTCTTC. Translation gives CASSVRGTSGANEQFF. This chain connects TRBV9 to TRBJ2-1; 11 positions match TRBD2. Germline CDR1 SGDLS, CDR2 YYNGEE. The CDR3 is made up of 16 amino acids. V was clipped by 2 bases and J by 7 bases; unmatched bases: 8.

The chain couples TRBV6-2 or TRBV6-3 to TRBJ2-1, with a weak D call TRBD2 (6 bases). The CDR3 is 19 amino acids. CDR1 and CDR2 from the germline V gene are MNHEY and SVGEGT. V was clipped by 0 bases and J by 0 bases, with 18 bases between them. CDR3: CASSYSSWDWERSYNEQFF. CDR3 nucleotide sequence: TGTGCCAGCAGTTACTCGAGTTGGGACTGGGAACGCTCCTACAATGAGCAGTTCTTC.

The chain carries TRBV29-1 and TRBJ2-2; D ambiguous. The CDR3 covers 13 residues. Per the germline V gene, CDR1 is SQVTM and CDR2 is ANQGSEA. Between the trimmed V and J ends, which lost 4 bases and 3 bases, there was a span of 9 bases. The CDR3 protein is CSVVRHDTGELFF. The CDR3 nucleotides are TGCAGCGTTGTGAGACACGACACCGGGGAGCTGTTTTTT.

This chain uses TRBV29-1 with TRBJ1-1; no definite D call. The germline V gene encodes CDR1 SQVTM and CDR2 ANQGSEA. The length of the CDR3 is 11 residues. Trimming left V 7 bases short and J 0 bases short, with 6 bases between. The CDR3 spells CSADMNTEAFF. CDR3 sequence (DNA): TGCAGCGCCGACATGAACACTGAAGCTTTCTTT. Combining the CDR3 with reference TRBV29-1 and TRBJ1-1 gives the whole variable domain SAVISQKPSRDICQRGTSLTIQCQVDSQVTMMFWYRQQPGQSLTLIATANQGSEATYESGFVIDKFPISRPNLTFSTLTVSNMSPEDSSIYLCSADMNTEAFFGQGTRLTVV.

V and J are TRBV11-2 and TRBJ2-7; maybe TRBD2 (6 bases). The germline V gene has CDR1 SGHAT and CDR2 FQNNGV. This CDR3 comprises 11 residues. Deletions cut 8 bases from V and 1 base from J, with 6 bases between. The CDR3 region is CASGTSYEQYF. The CDR3 nucleotides read TGTGCCAGCGGGACTTCCTACGAGCAGTACTTC.

V and J are TRBV24-1 and TRBJ2-2; D may be TRBD2 (5 bases). Germline V lookup: CDR1 KGHDR, CDR2 SFDVKD. V lost 9 bases and J 2 bases, leaving 12 bases between the germline ends. The CDR3 runs to 14 residues. CDR3 DNA: TGTGCCACCGGGAGTCGGGGAAACACCGGGGAGCTGTTTTTT. Protein: CATGSRGNTGELFF.

The rearrangement joins TRBV5-1 to TRBJ2-3; TRBD1 might be the D (6 bases). Between the trimmed V and J ends, which lost 4 bases and 0 bases, there was a span of 15 bases. This CDR3 has 16 amino acids. Germline CDR1 reads SGHRS; CDR2 reads YFSETQ. The CDR3 DNA reads as TGCGCCAGCAGCCTGCAGGACAGCTCTAGCACAGATACGCAGTATTTT. Protein product: CASSLQDSSSTDTQYF. The full variable domain, in which reference TRBV5-1 and TRBJ2-3 provide the parts outside the CDR3, is KAGVTQTPRYLIKTRGQQVTLSCSPISGHRSVSWYQQTPGQGLQFLFEYFSETQRNKGNFPGRFSGRQFSNSRSEMNVSTLELGDSALYLCASSLQDSSSTDTQYFGPGTRLTVL.

The J gene is TRBJ1-1, the V gene TRBV11-3, with D perhaps TRBD1 (6 bases). CDR1 and CDR2 from the germline V gene are SGHNT and YENEEA. The V gene lost 5 bases and the J gene lost 8 bases, with 15 bases spanning the gap. This CDR3 is 13 amino acids long. This CDR3 is CASSEGGSHEAFF. CDR3 coding DNA: TGTGCCAGCAGCGAAGGGGGTAGCCACGAAGCTTTCTTT.

The chain has TRBV12-5 and TRBJ1-3; TRBD1 is a possible D gene (5 bases). The CDR3 totals 15 residues. Germline loops: CDR1 LGHNT, CDR2 FRNRAP. V was shortened by 5 bases and J by 0 bases, with 11 bases between the two germline ends. CDR3 region: CASGQGLISGNTIYF. CDR3 nucleotide sequence: TGTGCTAGTGGTCAGGGACTGATCTCTGGAAACACCATATATTTT.

The V and J genes are TRBV9 and TRBJ2-7; possibly TRBD1 for D (6 bases). The CDR3 loop spans 16 amino acids. The germline CDR1 and CDR2 sequences are SGDLS and YYNGEE. Trimming took off 2 bases at V and 2 bases at J, with 17 bases between the two ends. CDR3 amino acids: CASSVGHRATAYEQYF. The CDR3 DNA sequence: TGTGCCAGCAGCGTGGGCCACAGGGCCACCGCCTACGAGCAGTACTTC.

V usage is TRBV12-5 and J usage is TRBJ2-7, with 7 positions matching TRBD1. Germline-derived CDR1 and CDR2 are LGHNT and FRNRAP. Unmatched junction bases numbered 4, after V lost 6 bases and J lost 2 bases. CDR3 length equals 13 residues. CDR3 nucleotides: TGTGCTAGTGGGGGACAGCTTACCTACGAGCAGTACTTC. Its translation is CASGGQLTYEQYF.

V gene TRBV12-3 or TRBV12-4 combines with J gene TRBJ2-7; D gene uncertain. V dropped 5 bases and J dropped 3 bases, with 11 bases sitting between them. The CDR3 loop spans 13 amino acids. Here the CDR3 DNA reads TGTGCCAGCAGTCTCCCCCCGGGCTACGAGCAGTACTTC. Its translation is CASSLPPGYEQYF.

V gene TRBV5-1 combines with J gene TRBJ2-7; 13 nucleotides agree with TRBD2. V was pared by 2 bases and J by 0 bases, with 8 bases of the junction left unmatched. CDR3 length: 18 amino acids. The V gene's germline CDR1 is SGHRS and CDR2 YFSETQ. The CDR3: CASSFTTSGGTHSYEQYF. CDR3 sequence (DNA): TGCGCCAGCAGCTTCACGACTAGCGGGGGGACCCACTCCTACGAGCAGTACTTC.

This rearrangement joins TRBV7-9 to TRBJ2-1; TRBD2 matches at 7 bases. This CDR3 comprises 14 residues. Germline CDR1 is SEHNR and CDR2 is FQNEAQ (reference sequence). Trimming cost V 10 bases and J 3 bases; bases outside gene matches: 9. The CDR3 bases are TGTGCCACCCATGGAAAGCGGGACTACAATGAGCAGTTCTTC. Translated, it gives CATHGKRDYNEQFF.

This clone was seen more than once but under ten times. V is TRBV3-1 (or the pseudogene TRBV3-2) and J is TRBJ1-1; D is uncertain. Trimming pared 0 bases from V and 6 bases from J, leaving 11 bases between. The CDR3 runs to 14 residues. Germline-derived CDR1 and CDR2 are LGHDT and YNNKEL (reference sequence). CDR3 DNA sequence: TGTGCCAGCAGCCAAGATCTGACTGGTTCTGAAGCTTTCTTT. Residues: CASSQDLTGSEAFF.